The 19 T cell receptor beta chains below come from one sample, sequenced in a study of T cell changes during pregnancy in multiple sclerosis. Measured with immunoSEQ multiplex PCR; TCRdb has only the in-frame clones, and not every one. This sample yields about 77,000 clones, of which more than 85% are seen a single time; 2.5% to 3% belongs to the top ten. Sequencing used peripheral blood, obtained after pregnancy. The receptor set was obtained from a female donor in good health, enrolled as a control in a pregnancy study.

The J gene is TRBJ2-7, the V gene TRBV28; TRBD2 matches 9 bases. The trim removed 0 bases at V and 1 base at J, leaving 4 bases unmatched. The germline V gene has CDR1 MDHEN and CDR2 SYDVKM. CDR3 length: 16 amino acids. The CDR3 DNA is TGTGCCAGCAGTTTATGGGCTAGCGGGGCTTCCTACGAGCAGTACTTC. Its translation is CASSLWASGASYEQYF.

The rearrangement links TRBV6-1 to TRBJ2-3; D is unresolved. This CDR3 region has 12 residues. V shed 4 bases and J shed 6 bases, with 8 bases lying between them. CDR1 MNHNS and CDR2 SASEGT come from the germline V gene. The CDR3 DNA follows: TGTGCCAGCAGTGGCGCCGGTGATACGCAGTATTTT. As protein: CASSGAGDTQYF.

This clone appeared once. This chain connects TRBV5-4 to TRBJ2-5; 7 bases match TRBD2. This CDR3 has 14 residues. Looked up from germline, CDR1 is SGHNT and CDR2 is YYREEE (reference sequence). The ends lost 4 bases at V and 1 base at J; junction bases unmatched: 4. This CDR3 reads CASSPGLGQETQYF. In nucleotides, the CDR3 is TGTGCCAGCAGCCCCGGACTAGGCCAAGAGACCCAGTACTTC. The full variable domain, completed using reference TRBV5-4 and TRBJ2-5, is ETGVTQSPTHLIKTRGQQVTLRCSSQSGHNTVSWYQQALGQGPQFIFQYYREEENGRGNFPPRFSGLQFPNYSSELNVNALELDDSALYLCASSPGLGQETQYFGPGTRLLVL.

The V gene is TRBV9, the J gene TRBJ2-5; 14 nucleotides line up with TRBD2. V dropped 0 bases and J dropped 6; count of bases not matched to a gene: 4. Germline lookup yields CDR1 SGDLS and CDR2 YYNGEE. CDR3 length: 16 residues. The CDR3 DNA is TGTGCCAGCAGCGTAGGACTAGCGGGAGGGAGGCAGACCCAGTACTTC. It encodes CASSVGLAGGRQTQYF.

CDR3 amino acids: CASSLFTDRGQETQYF. The CDR3 bases are TGTGCCAGCAGCTTATTCACGGACAGGGGCCAAGAGACCCAGTACTTC. The rearrangement links TRBV7-8 to TRBJ2-5; TRBD1 matches 9 bases. The V segment lost 2 bases and the J segment 1 base; nucleotides outside the gene matches: 5. CDR1 and CDR2 from the germline V gene are SGHVS and FQNEAQ. There are 16 residues in the CDR3.

The rearrangement links TRBV7-2 to TRBJ2-1; D remains unclear. This CDR3 is built from 13 residues. Germline lookup yields CDR1 SGHTA and CDR2 FQGNSA. V was trimmed by 1 base and J by 4 bases, leaving 5 bases between them. CDR3 sequence reads: CASSLDQYNEQFF. For the CDR3, the DNA is TGTGCCAGCAGCTTAGATCAGTACAATGAGCAGTTCTTC. Complete variable domain (other parts from reference TRBV7-2 and TRBJ2-1): GAGVSQSPSNKVTEKGKDVELRCDPISGHTALYWYRQSLGQGLEFLIYFQGNSAPDKSGLPSDRFSAERTGGSVSTLTIQRTQQEDSAVYLCASSLDQYNEQFFGPGTRLTVL.

As concerns this clone: Mismatch with germline at one junction end may stem from a read error. This chain joins TRBV19 and TRBJ1-1, with a possible D match to TRBD1 (5 bases). Germline lookup yields CDR1 LNHDA and CDR2 SQIVND (reference sequence). The CDR3 has 15 amino acids. Written as DNA, the CDR3 is TGTGCCAGTAGAATAGATCGCCAGGGCTTGGCTGAAGCTTTCTTT. Translating it yields CASRIDRQGLAEAFF.

The chain has TRBV27 and TRBJ2-7, with D possibly TRBD1 on 6 matching bases. CDR3 length: 14 residues. CDR1 and CDR2 from the germline V gene are MNHEY and SMNVEV (reference sequence). Trimming took off 5 bases at V and 4 bases at J, with 15 bases between the two ends. CDR3 sequence reads: CASSPDRPEYEQYF. For the CDR3, the DNA is TGTGCCAGCAGTCCCGACAGGCCTGAATACGAGCAGTACTTC.

V and J are TRBV10-3 and TRBJ2-1; 8 positions agree with TRBD2. There are 16 residues in the CDR3. Germline V CDR1 and CDR2: ENHRY, SYGVKD. V lost 0 bases to trimming and J lost 9 bases; unmatched junction nucleotides: 10. CDR3 coding DNA: TGTGCCATCAGTGAGTCGAGGACTAGCATTTTCTCTGAGCAGTTCTTC. Its protein is CAISESRTSIFSEQFF.

This chain uses TRBV29-1 with TRBJ2-5; a possible D gene is TRBD2 (6 bases). Trimming cost V 6 bases and J 2 bases, with 13 bases left between them. CDR3 length: 13 residues. Germline V gives CDR1 SQVTM, CDR2 ANQGSEA. As DNA, the CDR3 is TGCAGCGTGGACCTAGCGAGACAAGAGACCCAGTACTTC. It encodes CSVDLARQETQYF.

The V gene is TRBV18, the J gene TRBJ2-4; D gene uncertain. The V and J ends lost 3 bases and 0 bases respectively, with 15 bases between them. Germline CDR1 KGHSH, CDR2 LQKENI. CDR3 length: 17 residues. In DNA form, the CDR3 reads TGTGCCAGCTCACCGCTTGCGGAGAGTCTAGCCAAAAACATTCAGTACTTC. As protein: CASSPLAESLAKNIQYF.

The chain has TRBV7-3 and TRBJ1-2, with TRBD1 matching over 8 bases. The germline V gene encodes CDR1 SGHTA and CDR2 FQGTGA. The V gene end was trimmed by 2 bases and the J gene end by 2 bases; junction bases not matched to a gene: 4. The CDR3 sequence is 15 residues long. This CDR3 is CASSLGQGANYGYTF. In DNA form, the CDR3 reads TGTGCCAGCAGCTTAGGGCAGGGGGCGAACTATGGCTACACCTTC.

The genes are TRBV5-6 and TRBJ2-2; D remains unclear. CDR1 and CDR2 from the germline V gene are SGHDT and YYEEEE. Trimming stripped 4 bases from V and 6 bases from J, with 22 bases between. The CDR3 has 17 amino acids. CDR3 DNA: TGTGCCAGCAGCCCCGCCGTTTATGGGCGCCGTTCCGGGGAGCTGTTTTTT. This sequence encodes CASSPAVYGRRSGELFF.

This clone appeared once. The sample has other DNA sequences that encode this CDR3 too. V gene TRBV10-2 combines with J gene TRBJ2-5; D is undetermined. The CDR3 contains 13 residues. Germline V gene lookup returns CDR1 WSHSY and CDR2 SAAADI. Trimming shortened V by 2 bases and J by 5 bases, and 9 bases separated the two germline ends. The CDR3 DNA sequence: TGCGCCAGCAGTGAGACGGGTGGGGAGACCCAGTACTTC. It codes for CASSETGGETQYF.

This chain links TRBV2 with TRBJ1-4, with D perhaps TRBD1 (6 bases). This CDR3 is built from 14 residues. CDR1 and CDR2 from the germline V gene are SNHLY and FYNNEI. V was clipped by 5 bases and J by 6 bases, with 13 bases between them. CDR3 DNA: TGTGCCAGCAGTCCTGACAGGTCGGATGAAAAACTGTTTTTT. Amino acids: CASSPDRSDEKLFF. The full variable domain, in which reference TRBV2 and TRBJ1-4 provide the parts outside the CDR3, is EPEVTQTPSHQVTQMGQEVILRCVPISNHLYFYWYRQILGQKVEFLVSFYNNEISEKSEIFDDQFSVERPDGSNFTLKIRSTKLEDSAMYFCASSPDRSDEKLFFGSGTQLSVL.

V gene TRBV30 combines with J gene TRBJ2-1, with 9 bases aligning to TRBD2. V was clipped by 3 bases and J by 9 bases; unmatched bases: 6. This CDR3 contains 13 residues. Germline CDR1 GTSNPN, CDR2 SVGIG (reference sequence). The CDR3 is CAWRVSGSGEQFF. DNA for the CDR3: TGTGCCTGGAGGGTTAGCGGGAGTGGTGAGCAGTTCTTC.

This clone appeared once. This rearrangement joins TRBV30 to TRBJ2-2; the D is unclear. This CDR3 has 14 residues. Trimming removed 0 bases at V and 2 bases at J, with 7 bases between. CDR1 and CDR2 from the germline V gene are GTSNPN and SVGIG (reference sequence). The CDR3 coding sequence is TGTGCCTGGAGTGTACTGGTAAACACCGGGGAGCTGTTTTTT. Its protein product is CAWSVLVNTGELFF.

This clone has just one count. The CDR3 region is CASSIQAASYEQYF. CDR3 nucleotide sequence: TGTGCCAGTAGTATTCAGGCAGCCTCCTACGAGCAGTACTTC. The chain is built from TRBV19 and TRBJ2-7; D not certain. Germline values: CDR1 LNHDA, CDR2 SQIVND (reference sequence). The CDR3 covers 14 residues. V was shortened by 3 bases and J by 0 bases, with 9 bases between the two germline ends.

The chain recombines TRBV9 with TRBJ2-2; the D gene is possibly TRBD1 (6 bases). The CDR3 contains 16 residues. With 2 bases removed from V and 2 bases from J, the gap between germline ends came to 13 bases. The germline gives CDR1 SGDLS, CDR2 YYNGEE. CDR3 coding DNA: TGTGCCAGCAGCGTTCAGGTGGGGGCCAACACCGGGGAGCTGTTTTTT. It specifies CASSVQVGANTGELFF.